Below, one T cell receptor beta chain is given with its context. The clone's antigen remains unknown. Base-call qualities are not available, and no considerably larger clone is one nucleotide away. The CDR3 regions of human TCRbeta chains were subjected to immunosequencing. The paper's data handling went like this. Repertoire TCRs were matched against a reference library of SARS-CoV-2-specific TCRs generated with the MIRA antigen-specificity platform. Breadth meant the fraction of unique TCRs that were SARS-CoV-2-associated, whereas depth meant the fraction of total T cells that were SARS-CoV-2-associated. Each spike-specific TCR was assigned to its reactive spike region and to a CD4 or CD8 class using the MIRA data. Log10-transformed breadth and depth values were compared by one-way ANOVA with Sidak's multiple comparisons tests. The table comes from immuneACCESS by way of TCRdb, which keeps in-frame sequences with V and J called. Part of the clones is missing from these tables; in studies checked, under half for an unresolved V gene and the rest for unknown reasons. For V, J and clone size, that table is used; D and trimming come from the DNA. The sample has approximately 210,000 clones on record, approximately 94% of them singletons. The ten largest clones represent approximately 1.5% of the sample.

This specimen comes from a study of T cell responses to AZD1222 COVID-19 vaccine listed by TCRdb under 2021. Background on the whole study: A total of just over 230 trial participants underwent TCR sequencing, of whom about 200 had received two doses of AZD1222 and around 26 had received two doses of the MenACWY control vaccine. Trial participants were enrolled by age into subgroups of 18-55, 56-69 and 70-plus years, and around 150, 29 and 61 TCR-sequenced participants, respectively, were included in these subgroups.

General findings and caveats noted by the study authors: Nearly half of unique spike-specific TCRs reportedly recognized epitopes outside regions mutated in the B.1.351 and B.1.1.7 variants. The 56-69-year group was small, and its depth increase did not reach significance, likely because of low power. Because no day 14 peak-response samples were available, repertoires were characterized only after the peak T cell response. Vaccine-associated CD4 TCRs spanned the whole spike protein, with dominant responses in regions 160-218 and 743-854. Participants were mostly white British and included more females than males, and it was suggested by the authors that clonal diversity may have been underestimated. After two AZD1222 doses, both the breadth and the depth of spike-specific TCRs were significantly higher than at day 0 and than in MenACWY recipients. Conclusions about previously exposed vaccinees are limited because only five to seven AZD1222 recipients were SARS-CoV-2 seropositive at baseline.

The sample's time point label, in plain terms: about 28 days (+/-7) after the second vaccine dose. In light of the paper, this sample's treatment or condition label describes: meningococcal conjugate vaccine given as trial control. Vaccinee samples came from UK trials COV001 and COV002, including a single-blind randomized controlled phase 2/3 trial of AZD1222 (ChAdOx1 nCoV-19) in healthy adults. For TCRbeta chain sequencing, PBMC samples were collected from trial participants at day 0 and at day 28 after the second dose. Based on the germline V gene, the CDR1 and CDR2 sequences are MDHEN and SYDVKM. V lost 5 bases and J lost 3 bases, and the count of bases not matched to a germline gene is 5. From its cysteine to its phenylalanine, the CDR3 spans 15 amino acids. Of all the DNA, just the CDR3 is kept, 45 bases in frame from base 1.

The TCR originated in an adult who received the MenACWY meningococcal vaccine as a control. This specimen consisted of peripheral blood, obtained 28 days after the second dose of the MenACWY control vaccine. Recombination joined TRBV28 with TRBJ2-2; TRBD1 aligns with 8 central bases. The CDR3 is CASSRRDRHTGELFF. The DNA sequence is TGTGCCAGCAGTCGCCGGGACAGGCACACCGGGGAGCTGTTTTTT.